Below, one T cell receptor beta chain is given with its context. Its specificity is not known. This entry comes from a study of T cell responses to AZD1222 COVID-19 vaccine. Study summary: Recipients boosted at about 4 weeks or about 12 weeks are pooled. The study's findings and limits: Reports say nearly half of spike-specific TCRs go after unmutated variant regions. Repertoires were sampled only after the peak T cell response.

Using immunoSEQ multiplex PCR, the repertoire was profiled, and TCRdb retains in-frame clones only, with some absent. The table includes some 200,000 clones, approximately 91% detected once. The TCR originated in an adult in good health. This specimen consisted of peripheral blood, obtained on day 0 of AZD1222 vaccination.

The CDR3 coding sequence is TGTGCCAGCAGCCCCCCTCGGGACAGGTTCACTGAAGCTTTCTTT. Amino acid sequence: CASSPPRDRFTEAFF. The V gene is TRBV7-3, the J gene TRBJ1-1, with 8 bases fitting TRBD1. Germline V gene data show CDR1 as SGHTA and CDR2 as FQGTGA. The V and J ends lost 5 bases and 4 bases, in that order; junction bases with no gene match: 9. The CDR3 has 15 residues.